Presented here are 7 T cell receptor beta chains from one specimen sequenced in a study of PD-L1 blockade in urothelial cancer. TCRdb keeps only in-frame clones here, not all; method: immunoSEQ multiplex PCR. The table shows about 63,000 clones, with approximately 80% occurring only once. Time point reported: pretreatment peripheral blood. Material: PBMCs, obtained around atezolizumab (anti-PD-L1) treatment. Every receptor here comes from an older man with urothelial cancer.

The V gene is TRBV7-2, the J gene TRBJ2-7, with TRBD1 as a possible D gene (5 bases). This CDR3 comprises 15 residues. Trimming cost V 1 base and J 3 bases, with 13 bases left between them. Germline lookup yields CDR1 SGHTA and CDR2 FQGNSA. The CDR3 DNA sequence: TGTGCCAGCAGCTTAGATTTAAACAGGAACTACGAGCAGTACTTC. This sequence encodes CASSLDLNRNYEQYF.

The CDR3 DNA reads TGTGCCAGCAGCTTAGAGAGGACAGGACAAGCTTTCTTT. Amino acids: CASSLERTGQAFF. The chain employs TRBV11-2 and TRBJ1-1; 7 positions match TRBD1. V trimming: 0 bases; J trimming: 9 bases; junction bases outside the gene matches: 4. The V gene's germline CDR1 is SGHAT and CDR2 FQNNGV. This CDR3 has 13 amino acids.

The chain couples TRBV19 to TRBJ2-7; D is possibly TRBD2 (6 bases). CDR3 length equals 14 residues. Between the trimmed V and J ends, which lost 6 bases and 0 bases, there was a span of 12 bases. CDR1 and CDR2 (germline): LNHDA, SQIVND (reference sequence). The DNA of the CDR3 is TGTGCCAGTAGCACTAGCAAGAGCTCCTACGAGCAGTACTTC. It yields the protein CASSTSKSSYEQYF.

The chain combines TRBV5-1 with TRBJ2-7, with 9 bases matching TRBD2. Germline lookup yields CDR1 SGHRS and CDR2 YFSETQ. The CDR3 sequence is 14 residues long. Trimming at V came to 4 bases and at J to 7 bases, leaving 9 bases not matched to a gene. CDR3 nucleotides: TGCGCCAGCAGCGGGAGCGGGAGGCCCCTGGAGCAGTACTTC. This translates into CASSGSGRPLEQYF.

The chain combines TRBV6-1 with TRBJ1-1; D is perhaps TRBD1 (6 bases). The CDR3 sequence is 15 residues long. Germline CDR1 and CDR2: MNHNS and SASEGT. V lost 6 bases and J lost 7, with 21 bases in between. CDR3 region: CASRKGLGRGGEAFF. The CDR3, as DNA: TGTGCCAGCAGGAAGGGTCTGGGCAGGGGTGGTGAAGCTTTCTTT.

The chain has TRBV29-1 and TRBJ2-3, with 10 bases aligning to TRBD2. V dropped 7 bases and J dropped 5; count of bases not matched to a gene: 9. The CDR3 has 14 amino acids. Germline V CDR1 and CDR2: SQVTM, ANQGSEA. CDR3 DNA: TGCAGCGCCACAGCGGGAGGGTCGGAAGATACGCAGTATTTT. It yields the protein CSATAGGSEDTQYF.

The gene calls are TRBV19 and TRBJ2-7; D may be TRBD1 (6 bases). V lost 5 bases and J 7 bases, leaving 15 bases between the germline ends. Germline values: CDR1 LNHDA, CDR2 SQIVND (reference sequence). The CDR3 loop spans 13 amino acids. CDR3 nucleotides: TGTGCCAGTAGTCTCAAGGGGGTTCGAGAGCAGTACTTC. Translating gives CASSLKGVREQYF.